This paragraph reports one TCR beta chain. What it recognizes is unknown. The source of the sample is a study of beta chain features in type 1 diabetes. The CDR3 consists of 13 residues. Germline loops: CDR1 SGDLS, CDR2 YYNGEE. V lost 8 bases, J lost 4 bases, and 15 bases lay in between. The investigators reverse transcribed all of the isolated RNA, so they sequenced expressed TCRB transcripts. Some clones are missing from TCRdb's copy, which holds only in-frame ones; the method was immunoSEQ multiplex PCR. The sample has 850,000 to 900,000 clones, about 17% seen once. Broader study findings: Sequencing used cDNA, and cells with high TCR expression could therefore be over-represented.

The receptor's source is a woman aged 18-30 years in good health. The chain combines TRBV9 with TRBJ1-2; D remains ambiguous. The sequencing sample was made of naive CD4+ T cells from blood. The CDR3 DNA follows: TGTGCCAGTAGGTCAGGATCCAGCTATGGCTACACCTTC. It encodes CASRSGSSYGYTF. Filled out from reference TRBV9 and TRBJ1-2, the complete variable domain reads DSGVTQTPKHLITATGQRVTLRCSPRSGDLSVYWYQQSLDQGLQFLIQYYNGEERAKGNILERFSAQQFPDLHSELNLSSLELGDSALYFCASRSGSSYGYTFGSGTRLTVV.